This paragraph covers one T cell receptor (beta chain) sequence. This sample is part of a study of blood T cell repertoires in COVID-19. Some clones are missing from TCRdb's copy, which holds only in-frame ones; the method was immunoSEQ multiplex PCR. Of hundreds of thousands of clones in the sample, roughly 87% were seen once. Donors of Cohort 3 who recovered were those that had two negative PCRs, clearance, or symptom resolution. This CDR3 spans 15 amino acids. V lost 1 base and J 2 bases, leaving 9 bases between the germline ends. The germline gives CDR1 SGHVS, CDR2 FNYEAQ. This sequence was found in a woman under 30 who had recovered from COVID-19. Input material: PBMCs or T cells enriched from blood (not recorded which). The chain joins TRBV7-6 to TRBJ1-5; a weak D match, TRBD1 (5 bases). The CDR3 DNA follows: TGTGCCAGCAGCTTAGAGGGGTTGGGCAATCAGCCCCAGCATTTT. It codes for CASSLEGLGNQPQHF.